A selection of T cell receptor beta chains follows, all from one sample in a study of blood T cell repertoires in COVID-19. TCRdb's copy holds only in-frame clones and misses some; the assay was immunoSEQ multiplex PCR. In the table there are around 370,000 clones, almost 90% of which are singletons. The sample comprised peripheral blood. These receptor sequences come from a woman in her 70s with COVID-19, enrolled during active disease. Each CDR3 is given with its conserved first and last residue. A D gene is named only where the DNA matches it firmly. For some rows the clone size is stated as once, few or many, or as a class when expanded; others skip it.

D gene	J gene	V gene	clone size	CDR3 protein	CDR3 DNA
.	TRBJ2-5	TRBV24-1	.	CATSRGTQYF	TGTGCCACCAGTAGAGGGACCCAGTACTTC
.	TRBJ1-2	TRBV4-3	.	CASSQDPTDYGYTF	TGCGCCAGCAGCCAAGACCCGACAGATTATGGCTACACCTTC
TRBD2	TRBJ2-1	TRBV19	.	CASSILWRGSRSSYNEQFF	TGTGCCAGTAGTATTCTTTGGCGGGGGAGTAGAAGCTCCTACAATGAGCAGTTCTTC
.	TRBJ1-2	TRBV21-1	.	CASSTPHGGRGTYGYTF	TGTGCCAGCAGCACACCACATGGGGGCAGGGGGACCTATGGCTACACCTTC
TRBD1	TRBJ1-6	TRBV27	.	CASSPFLRTGGNSPLHF	TGTGCCAGCAGCCCATTCCTCAGGACAGGGGGCAATTCACCCCTCCACTTT
.	TRBJ2-3	TRBV5-4	few	CASSVWRETDTQYF	TGTGCCAGCAGCGTATGGAGGGAGACAGATACGCAGTATTTT
.	TRBJ1-2	TRBV6-2/TRBV6-3	.	CASSYTNRDLYGYTF	TGTGCCAGCAGTTACACCAACAGGGACCTCTATGGCTACACCTTC
TRBD1	TRBJ1-1	TRBV19	.	CASSMGQGRPTEAFF	TGTGCCAGTAGTATGGGACAGGGTCGCCCCACTGAAGCTTTCTTT
.	TRBJ2-3	TRBV19	.	CASSPPRPDTQYF	TGTGCCAGTAGTCCTCCTCGTCCAGATACGCAGTATTTT
TRBD2	TRBJ2-7	TRBV9	once	CASSGGRGGIYEQYF	TGTGCCAGCAGCGGCGGGCGGGGGGGAATCTACGAGCAGTACTTC
TRBD1	TRBJ1-2	TRBV28	.	CAIKPDRAEYGYTF	TGTGCCATCAAGCCGGACAGGGCCGAATATGGCTACACCTTC
.	TRBJ1-5	TRBV5-1	once	CASSLEGVENQPQHF	TGCGCCAGCAGCTTGGAGGGGGTGGAAAATCAGCCCCAGCATTTT
.	TRBJ1-1	TRBV5-3	.	CARTPAGPGAEAFF	TGTGCCAGAACACCAGCGGGCCCCGGGGCTGAAGCTTTCTTT
.	TRBJ1-1	TRBV6-1	.	CASSEAGILNTEAFF	TGTGCCAGCAGTGAGGCGGGGATTTTAAACACTGAAGCTTTCTTT
TRBD2	TRBJ2-1	TRBV5-1	.	CASSAGLAGDNEQFF	TGCGCCAGCAGCGCGGGACTAGCGGGGGACAATGAGCAGTTCTTC
TRBD1	TRBJ2-7	TRBV7-8	.	CASSLGTGGTSYEQYF	TGTGCCAGCAGCCTGGGGACAGGGGGGACCTCCTACGAGCAGTACTTC
.	TRBJ2-1	TRBV2	.	CASSEQDSTYNEQFF	TGTGCCAGCAGTGAACAGGACAGTACCTACAATGAGCAGTTCTTC
.	TRBJ1-2	TRBV19	.	CASSITENYGYTF	TGTGCCAGTAGTATAACAGAGAACTATGGCTACACCTTC
.	TRBJ1-1	TRBV11-3	.	CASSLQGGTEAFF	TGTGCCAGCAGCTTACAAGGGGGCACTGAAGCTTTCTTT
.	TRBJ1-1	TRBV3-1/TRBV3-2	.	CASSQVGAVGSTEAFF	TGTGCCAGCAGCCAAGTTGGGGCTGTAGGTAGCACTGAAGCTTTCTTT
.	TRBJ2-7	TRBV30	.	CAWSVRQPQVYEQYF	TGTGCCTGGAGTGTACGACAGCCCCAAGTCTACGAGCAGTACTTC
TRBD1	TRBJ2-1	TRBV12-5	.	CASGTWTGYNEQFF	TGTGCTAGTGGTACTTGGACAGGTTACAATGAGCAGTTCTTC
TRBD2	TRBJ2-1	TRBV7-2	.	CASSLVAGGPNEQFF	TGTGCCAGCAGCTTAGTTGCGGGGGGGCCCAATGAGCAGTTCTTC
.	TRBJ1-2	TRBV7-9	.	CASSLAEGSYGYTF	TGTGCCAGCAGCTTAGCGGAGGGTTCCTATGGCTACACCTTC
TRBD2	TRBJ2-3	TRBV9	.	CASSPNLAGRLADTQYF	TGTGCCAGCAGCCCAAACCTAGCGGGGCGTCTGGCAGATACGCAGTATTTT
TRBD1	TRBJ1-5	TRBV7-2	.	CASSFGQGVGQPQHF	TGTGCCAGCAGCTTCGGACAGGGAGTAGGGCAGCCCCAGCATTTT
TRBD1	TRBJ1-3	TRBV18	.	CASSPQTGISGNTIYF	TGTGCCAGCTCACCTCAGACAGGGATCTCTGGAAACACCATATATTTT
.	TRBJ2-3	TRBV3-1/TRBV3-2	.	CASSQGNAGSDTQYF	TGTGCCAGCAGCCAAGGCAACGCGGGCTCAGATACGCAGTATTTT
TRBD1	TRBJ1-5	TRBV7-9	.	CASSSFTGGDQPQHF	TGTGCCAGCAGCTCTTTTACAGGGGGAGATCAGCCCCAGCATTTT
.	TRBJ1-2	TRBV27	few	CATEGYTF	TGTGCCACCGAGGGCTACACCTTC
TRBD1	TRBJ2-5	TRBV20-1	few	CSASGGQGSETQYF	TGCAGTGCTAGTGGGGGACAGGGGTCGGAGACCCAGTACTTC
TRBD1	TRBJ1-1	TRBV6-6	.	CASSSGQGWPNTEAFF	TGTGCCAGCAGTAGCGGACAGGGGTGGCCCAACACTGAAGCTTTCTTT
TRBD1	TRBJ2-4	TRBV20-1	once	CSASGTGAKNIQYF	TGCAGTGCTAGTGGGACAGGGGCCAAAAACATTCAGTACTTC
.	TRBJ1-2	TRBV5-4	.	CASSLSGQVYGYTF	TGTGCCAGCAGCTTGAGTGGACAAGTCTATGGCTACACCTTC
.	TRBJ2-5	TRBV12-1	.	CASKRQGSNRSQETQYF	TGTGCCAGCAAACGGCAGGGGAGTAACCGATCCCAAGAGACCCAGTACTTC
.	TRBJ2-7	TRBV15	.	CATSRSRGTYYEQYF	TGTGCCACCAGCAGAAGCAGGGGCACGTACTACGAGCAGTACTTC
TRBD1	TRBJ1-3	TRBV5-6	.	CASSQTRQGMGGNTIYF	TGTGCCAGCAGCCAAACCAGACAGGGAATGGGAGGAAACACCATATATTTT
TRBD1	TRBJ1-6	TRBV5-4	.	CASSSRTGSDSPLHF	TGTGCCAGCAGCTCCAGGACAGGGAGTGATTCACCCCTCCACTTT
.	TRBJ2-7	TRBV19	.	CASSISGSSYEQYF	TGTGCCAGTAGTATTTCAGGGTCCTCCTACGAGCAGTACTTC
.	TRBJ1-4	TRBV5-1	.	CASSLVGGTNEKLFF	TGCGCCAGCAGCTTGGTGGGGGGAACTAATGAAAAACTGTTTTTT
.	TRBJ2-5	TRBV4-1	once	CASSHFQTGGETQYF	TGCGCCAGCAGCCATTTCCAGACAGGAGGAGAGACCCAGTACTTC
TRBD1	TRBJ1-5	TRBV20-1	.	CSASDRGQPQHF	TGCAGTGCGAGTGACAGGGGGCAGCCCCAGCATTTT
.	TRBJ1-4	TRBV7-6	once	CASSLAGGNEKLFF	TGTGCCAGCAGCTTAGCGGGCGGGAATGAAAAACTGTTTTTT
.	TRBJ1-4	TRBV5-1	.	CASSLNRNEEKLFF	TGCGCCAGCAGCTTAAATAGAAACGAGGAAAAACTGTTTTTT
TRBD1	TRBJ2-7	TRBV19	.	CASSIDGTGSYEQYF	TGTGCCAGTAGTATAGATGGGACAGGTTCCTACGAGCAGTACTTC
.	TRBJ1-5	TRBV2	.	CASTKEGPNQPQHF	TGTGCCAGCACCAAGGAGGGACCCAATCAGCCCCAGCATTTT
TRBD2	TRBJ2-7	TRBV7-2	.	CASSFLSGGASIYEQYF	TGTGCCAGCAGCTTTCTCAGCGGGGGGGCGTCTATCTACGAGCAGTACTTC
TRBD1	TRBJ1-2	TRBV6-5	.	CASSRDRGNYGYTF	TGTGCCAGCAGTCGAGACAGGGGTAACTATGGCTACACCTTC
TRBD1	TRBJ1-5	TRBV7-9	.	CASSLGWGQGEEPQHF	TGTGCCAGCAGCTTAGGTTGGGGACAGGGGGAGGAGCCCCAGCATTTT